This TCR beta chain emerged from a study of CD4 T cells in relation to SARS-CoV-2 and coronaviruses. The germline gives CDR1 SGHVS, CDR2 FQNEAQ. The CDR3 has 16 amino acids. The germline V and J ends were trimmed by 5 bases and 2 bases, with 19 bases remaining between them. About this clone itself: As yet, its antigen is unknown.

CD4+ T cells from unexposed donors were obtained before the COVID-19 pandemic (2011-2018). CD4+ T cells were isolated from the cells after roughly 11 days of culture. Some clones are missing from TCRdb's copy, which holds only in-frame ones; the method was immunoSEQ multiplex PCR. This sample has some 16,000 clones, with over 65% found just once. The material sequenced was CD4+ T cells from PBMCs, cultured in vitro. The rearrangement links TRBV7-8 to TRBJ2-7; either TRBD1 or TRBD2 may fit D (5 bases each). This TCR derives from a human donor in good health. The CDR3 sequence: CASSRGGGAGTYEQYF. CDR3 DNA: TGTGCCAGCAGCCGTGGGGGTGGGGCAGGGACCTACGAGCAGTACTTC.